This T cell receptor beta chain originates from a study of OX40 agonist ivuxolimab in advanced cancers. Study background: The treatment was a fully human IgG2 OX40 agonist, ivuxolimab. Two patients with cutaneous melanoma and one with hepatocellular carcinoma, three in total, showed partial responses. People who had prior anti-PD-1, anti-PD-L1 or anti-CTLA-4 therapy could take part, and under 45% had some.

This clone showed up just a few times. The CDR3 covers 14 residues. The V end lost 10 bases, the J end lost 3 bases, and 13 bases lay between the germline ends. The germline CDR1 and CDR2 sequences are MDHEN and SYDVKM. Repertoires were generated with immunoSEQ multiplex PCR, while TCRdb's copy carries only in-frame clones and drops some. This sample yields about 20,000 clones, of which about 65% are seen a single time; 20% to 25% belongs to the top ten. The sequence derives from an adult with an advanced solid tumor such as melanoma, head and neck, liver or kidney cancer. The sequencing used CD4+ or CD8+ T cells sorted from blood, collected in a trial of the OX40 agonist ivuxolimab. The chain links TRBV28 to TRBJ1-6; tentatively, D is TRBD1 (5 bases). CDR3 protein: CATLWGSYNSPLHF. The CDR3 bases are TGTGCCACCCTTTGGGGGAGCTATAATTCACCCCTCCACTTT.